This T cell receptor beta chain was identified during a study of T cells after yellow fever vaccination. The CDR3 spans 17 residues. V was cut by 2 bases and J by 5 bases, with 20 bases left in between. Germline CDR1 reads SGHTA; CDR2 reads FQGNSA. Each CDR3 protein gets one entry after TCRdb re-called the 5' RACE reads with MiXCR. Counted here are about 360,000 distinct CDR3 sequences, 6.2% occurring once; the ten biggest clones make up about 15%. The J gene is TRBJ2-3, the V gene TRBV7-2; no reliable D call. The source of this sequence is a man aged 25-40 years who received the YFV17D yellow fever vaccine. The sample was PBMCs, taken 5 days after the yellow fever booster vaccination. The CDR3 protein is CASSLIGPTEAIDTQYF. The CDR3 nucleotides read TGTGCCAGCAGCTTAATCGGACCTACCGAGGCGATAGATACGCAGTATTTT.